This T cell receptor beta chain was captured in a study of human T cells and chemical hapten exposure. Background on the study: Patch testing was performed with 0.01% DPC on the upper back, with reading at 6 days. The patients, most of them female, presented with alopecia areata, totalis or universalis. Findings and limits, study-wide: Since the donors had alopecia, their immune response may not be the same as that of healthy people. Those TCRs sitting above 1 in 1000 frequency stayed the same with DPC sensitization.

Specified time point: patch test 1, 2 weeks after DPC sensitization. Treatment meaning: therapeutic diphenylcyclopropenone sensitization with weekly scalp DPC. One entry per CDR3 protein results from TCRdb running MiXCR on the RACE reads. This table holds about 380,000 distinct CDR3 sequences, roughly 4.8% found once. This clonotype has a count of ten or more. What it recognizes is unknown. This CDR3 comprises 14 residues. Germline CDR1 is LNHNV and CDR2 is YYDKDF (reference sequence). With 6 bases clipped from V and 2 bases from J, the junction kept 2 bases outside the gene matches. Material: whole blood, obtained in connection with sensitization to the hapten diphenylcyclopropenone (DPC). V gene TRBV15 combines with J gene TRBJ2-3; 10 bases are shared with TRBD2. The sequence was obtained from a woman in her forties or fifties with alopecia areata. Some clones in this sample may be carry-over from other donors' samples. The CDR3 nucleotides read TGTGCCACCAGTGGGACTAGCGTCACAGATACGCAGTATTTT. Translated, it gives CATSGTSVTDTQYF.